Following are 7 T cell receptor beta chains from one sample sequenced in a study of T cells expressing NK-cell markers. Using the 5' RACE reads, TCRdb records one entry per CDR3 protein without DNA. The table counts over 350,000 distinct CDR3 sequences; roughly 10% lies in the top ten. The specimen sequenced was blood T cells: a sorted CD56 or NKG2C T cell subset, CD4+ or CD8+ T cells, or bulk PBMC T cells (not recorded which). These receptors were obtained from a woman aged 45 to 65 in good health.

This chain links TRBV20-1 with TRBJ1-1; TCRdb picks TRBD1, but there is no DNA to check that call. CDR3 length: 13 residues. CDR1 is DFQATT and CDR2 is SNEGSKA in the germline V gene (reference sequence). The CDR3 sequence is CSAGQGPNTEAFF.

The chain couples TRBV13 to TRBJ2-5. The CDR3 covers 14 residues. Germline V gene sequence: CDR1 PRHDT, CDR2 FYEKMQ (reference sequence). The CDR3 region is CASSIYIGEETQYF.

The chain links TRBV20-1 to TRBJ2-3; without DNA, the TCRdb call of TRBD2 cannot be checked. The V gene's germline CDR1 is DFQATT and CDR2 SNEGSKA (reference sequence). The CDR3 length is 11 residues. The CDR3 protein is CSAGTSGGQYF.

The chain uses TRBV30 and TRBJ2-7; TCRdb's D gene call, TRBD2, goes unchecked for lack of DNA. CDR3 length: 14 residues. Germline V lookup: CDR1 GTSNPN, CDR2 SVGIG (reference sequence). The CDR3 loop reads CAWRSGTSSYEQYF. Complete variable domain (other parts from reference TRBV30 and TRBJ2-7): SQTIHQWPATLVQPVGSPLSLECTVEGTSNPNLYWYRQAAGRGLQLLFYSVGIGQISSEVPQNLSASRPQDRQFILSSKKLLLSDSGFYLCAWRSGTSSYEQYFGPGTRLTVT.

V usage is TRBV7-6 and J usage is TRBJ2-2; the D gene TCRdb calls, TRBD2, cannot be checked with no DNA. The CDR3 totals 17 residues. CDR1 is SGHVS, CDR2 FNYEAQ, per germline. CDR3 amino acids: CASSRIAGGPVDGELFF.

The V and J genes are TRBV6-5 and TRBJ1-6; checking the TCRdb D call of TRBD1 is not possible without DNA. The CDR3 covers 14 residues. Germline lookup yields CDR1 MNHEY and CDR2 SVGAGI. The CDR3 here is CASRSLGANSPLHF.

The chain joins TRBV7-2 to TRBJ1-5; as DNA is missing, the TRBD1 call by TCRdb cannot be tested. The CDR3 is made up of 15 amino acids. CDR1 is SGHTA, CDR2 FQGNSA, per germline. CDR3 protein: CASSFQQGSNQPQHF.